This T cell receptor beta chain was recorded in a study of CD8 T cells in Susac syndrome. The wider study: The sequenced Susac syndrome patients included more than five who had clinically active disease and roughly eight who were in remission.

Random hexamers were used to reverse transcribe an amount of about 0.45 to 1 ug RNA. In TCRdb, the immunoSEQ multiplex PCR reads were re-called with MiXCR into one record per CDR3 protein. The sample lists about 180,000 distinct CDR3 sequences, approximately 94% occurring once. Deletions cut 7 bases from V and 6 bases from J, with 15 bases between. The CDR3 length is 14 residues. The J gene is TRBJ2-2, the V gene TRBV12-3 or TRBV12-4; D is perhaps TRBD1 (8 bases). Sequencing was carried out using CD4+ T cells from PBMCs. The TCR was taken from a human donor with Susac syndrome. The CDR3 DNA is TGTGCCAGCAATCCACAGGGGGGGGCCGGGGAGCTGTTTTTT. It encodes CASNPQGGAGELFF.